The 9 T cell receptor beta chains given below trace back to one sample, sequenced in a study of shared clonotypes between healthy human individuals. This table comes from immunoSEQ multiplex PCR, and its TCRdb copy is limited to in-frame clones, with some not included. In the table there are 2 million to 2.5 million clones, about 90% of which are singletons. Sequenced: naive CD4+ T cells from PBMCs. As to subset: CD45RA+ positively selected. The receptors were sampled from a man between 18 and 29 years old in good health. Some clones in this sample may be carry-over from other donors' samples.

V is TRBV7-9 and J is TRBJ2-3, with TRBD1 matching over 10 bases. The length of the CDR3 is 16 residues. With 3 bases clipped from V and 6 bases from J, the junction kept 9 bases outside the gene matches. The germline V gene has CDR1 SEHNR and CDR2 FQNEAQ (reference sequence). The CDR3 DNA sequence: TGTGCCAGCAGCTTGCGCCTGACAGGGGGCATTGATACGCAGTATTTT. The encoded protein is CASSLRLTGGIDTQYF.

This sequence joins TRBV28 and TRBJ2-7, with 11 nucleotides matching TRBD1. CDR1 is MDHEN and CDR2 is SYDVKM in the germline V gene. This CDR3 region has 15 residues. V shed 5 bases, J shed 4 bases, and the junction held 7 bases outside the gene matches. CDR3 sequence: CASSLRTGGLYEQYF. The DNA for the CDR3 is TGTGCCAGCAGTCTACGGACAGGGGGCCTTTACGAGCAGTACTTC.

The chain links TRBV4-3 to TRBJ2-1, with 10 bases identical to TRBD1. The CDR3 has 17 residues. From germline, CDR1 is LGHNA and CDR2 YSLEER. V was pared by 4 bases and J by 8 bases, with 14 bases of the junction left unmatched. The chain's CDR3 is CASSPRGSGQGKDEQFF. CDR3 DNA sequence: TGCGCCAGCAGCCCCCGGGGCTCGGGACAGGGGAAAGATGAGCAGTTCTTC.

This sequence joins TRBV29-1 and TRBJ2-5, with 9 bases that match TRBD1. CDR1 is SQVTM, CDR2 ANQGSEA, per germline. The CDR3 has 12 residues. Trimming removed 6 bases from V and 5 bases from J; junction bases left unmatched: 4. The CDR3 loop is CSVTGGDETQYF. CDR3 in DNA: TGCAGCGTGACAGGGGGAGACGAGACCCAGTACTTC.

This chain connects TRBV15 to TRBJ2-7, with 9 bases matching TRBD2. The germline CDR1 and CDR2 sequences are LNHNV and YYDKDF (reference sequence). The CDR3 length is 15 residues. V trimming: 1 base; J trimming: 6 bases; junction bases outside the gene matches: 7. CDR3 in DNA: TGTGCCACCAGCAGAGTGGGGACTAGCTATAGCGAGCAGTACTTC. Its translation is CATSRVGTSYSEQYF.

The genes are TRBV30 and TRBJ2-5, with 8 bases matching TRBD2. CDR1 is GTSNPN and CDR2 is SVGIG in the germline V gene (reference sequence). The V and J ends lost 3 bases and 5 bases, in that order; junction bases with no gene match: 14. This CDR3 region has 16 residues. For the CDR3, the DNA is TGTGCCTGGAGGAAAGTGGGGTTACTAGCGGCCGAGACCCAGTACTTC. As protein: CAWRKVGLLAAETQYF.

Regarding this clone: Other nucleotide sequences in the sample specify the same CDR3. This chain links TRBV5-1 with TRBJ2-1; TRBD2 matches 7 bases. V was clipped by 3 bases and J by 8 bases; unmatched bases: 5. The CDR3 extends over 13 amino acids. CDR1 and CDR2 (germline): SGHRS, YFSETQ. In nucleotides, the CDR3 is TGCGCCAGCAGCTCAGGGAGGGCTGATGAGCAGTTCTTC. It codes for CASSSGRADEQFF.

CDR3 loop: CASSFVREETQYF. In DNA form, the CDR3 reads TGTGCCAGCAGCTTCGTTAGGGAAGAGACCCAGTACTTC. This chain uses TRBV7-6 with TRBJ2-5; the D is unclear. Trimming stripped 3 bases from V and 3 bases from J, with 8 bases between. Germline CDR1 reads SGHVS; CDR2 reads FNYEAQ. The CDR3 contains 13 residues.

In this sample, this clone turned up a few times. V is TRBV15 and J is TRBJ1-1, with a weak D call TRBD1 (5 bases). V was shortened by 3 bases and J by 5 bases, with 13 bases between the two germline ends. The CDR3 loop spans 14 amino acids. The germline gives CDR1 LNHNV, CDR2 YYDKDF (reference sequence). The CDR3 sequence: CATSSSLRGTEAFF. Here the CDR3 DNA reads TGTGCCACCAGCAGTTCGTTAAGGGGAACTGAAGCTTTCTTT.